This T cell receptor beta chain came from a study of OX40 agonist ivuxolimab in advanced cancers. Assay used: immunoSEQ multiplex PCR; TCRdb lists only in-frame clones, some missing. The table includes about 21,000 clones, around 87% detected once. The CDR3 is 16 residues long. With 5 bases removed from V and 0 bases from J, the gap between germline ends came to 11 bases. CDR1 is SNHLY, CDR2 FYNNEI, per germline. The starting material was CD4+ or CD8+ T cells sorted from blood, obtained in a trial of the OX40 agonist ivuxolimab. The chain is built from TRBV2 and TRBJ1-6, with D possibly being TRBD1 (6 bases). The TCR comes from an adult with an advanced solid tumor such as melanoma, head and neck, liver or kidney cancer. CDR3 sequence reads: CASSPGQSSYNSPLHF. CDR3 DNA: TGTGCCAGCAGTCCCGGACAGAGCTCCTATAATTCACCCCTCCACTTT.